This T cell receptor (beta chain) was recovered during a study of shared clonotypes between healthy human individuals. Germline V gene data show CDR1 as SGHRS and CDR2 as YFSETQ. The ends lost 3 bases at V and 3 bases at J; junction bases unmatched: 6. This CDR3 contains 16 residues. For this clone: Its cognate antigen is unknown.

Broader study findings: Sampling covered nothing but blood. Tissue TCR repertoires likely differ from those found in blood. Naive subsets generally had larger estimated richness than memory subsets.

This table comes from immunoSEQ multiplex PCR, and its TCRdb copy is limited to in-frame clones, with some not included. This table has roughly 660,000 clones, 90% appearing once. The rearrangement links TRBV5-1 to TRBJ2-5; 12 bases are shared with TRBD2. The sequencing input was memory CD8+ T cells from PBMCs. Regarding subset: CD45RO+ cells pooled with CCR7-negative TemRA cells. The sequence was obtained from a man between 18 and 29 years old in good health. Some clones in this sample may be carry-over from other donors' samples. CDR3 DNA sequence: TGCGCCAGCAGCTCGACTAGCGGGAGAAGGGAAGAGACCCAGTACTTC. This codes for CASSSTSGRREETQYF. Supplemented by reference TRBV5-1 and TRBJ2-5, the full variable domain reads KAGVTQTPRYLIKTRGQQVTLSCSPISGHRSVSWYQQTPGQGLQFLFEYFSETQRNKGNFPGRFSGRQFSNSRSEMNVSTLELGDSALYLCASSSTSGRREETQYFGPGTRLLVL.